This TCR beta chain was recorded in a study of blood T cell repertoires in COVID-19. Study details: Spain, Italy and the United States supplied samples that represented acute and convalescent COVID-19.

Authors' methods: Nucleated cell counts were estimated from reference gene primer amplification. The table came from immunoSEQ multiplex PCR; TCRdb's copy has only in-frame clones and leaves some out. The V and J calls and clone size were taken over from that table, and D and trimming were inferred from the DNA. The sample contains more than 200,000 clones, more than 65% of which appear only once. This clone was detected once. Specimen: peripheral blood. The sequence was obtained from a woman of 80 years or more with acute or convalescent COVID-19.

In DNA, the CDR3 is TGTGCCAGCAGCCACCCTCCGGGACTTAGCACAGATACGCAGTATTTT. The encoded protein is CASSHPPGLSTDTQYF. This rearrangement joins TRBV7-2 to TRBJ2-3; TRBD2 might be the D (6 bases). Trimming removed 5 bases from V and 0 bases from J, with 15 bases in between. CDR3 length: 16 amino acids. CDR1 and CDR2 from the germline V gene are SGHTA and FQGNSA.